This note documents a single TCR beta chain sequence. The data were obtained in a study of identical twins. Germline V gene lookup returns CDR1 DFQATT and CDR2 SNEGSKA (reference sequence). The CDR3 is made up of 10 amino acids. V dropped 3 bases and J dropped 5 bases, with 2 bases sitting between them. It was template switching that added a universal primer site, and there were unique molecular identifiers on the cDNA. TCRdb re-derived calls from the 5' RACE reads in MiXCR, one entry per CDR3 protein. Of around 680,000 distinct CDR3 sequences detected, 8.6% appear once; the ten largest clones hold approximately 0.94%. Separately, the same data were catalogued under a study of yellow fever vaccine responses in identical twins.

The J gene is TRBJ2-1, the V gene TRBV20-1; D is unresolved. The sample was PBMCs. The source is a woman younger than 30 in good health. The CDR3 DNA reads as TGCAGTGCTAGTGACAATGAGCAGTTCTTC. This sequence encodes CSASDNEQFF.